This is a list of T cell receptor beta chains from one sample in a study of cytomegalovirus exposure and HLA in healthy donors. Measured with immunoSEQ multiplex PCR; TCRdb has only the in-frame clones, and not every one. The sample has 110,000 to 150,000 clones; approximately 94% are singletons. The sequencing sample was made of PBMCs. These receptors were taken from a man aged 18-30 years in good health and CMV-seropositive. CDR3s include the opening cysteine and the closing phenylalanine or tryptophan. D genes are given only for firm matches. A row's size may be missing; if present it is once, few, many or a size class.

v_gene,j_gene,abundance,d_gene,CDR3nt,CDR3aa
TRBV6-1,TRBJ1-5,NA,NA,TGTGCCAGCAGTGAACCCTTTGACAGTAGGAGTGATTTT,CASSEPFDSRSDF
TRBV18,TRBJ1-6,NA,TRBD1,TGTGCCAGCTCACCAATCCCGGGACAGGGAATAGGAACCTATAATTCACCCCTCCACTTT,CASSPIPGQGIGTYNSPLHF
TRBV10-3,TRBJ2-7,NA,TRBD2,TGTGCCATCAGCCGGACTAGCGATACCTACGAGCAGTACTTC,CAISRTSDTYEQYF
TRBV5-1,TRBJ2-3,NA,NA,TGCGCCAGCAGGTTGGGTACAGGAGTCACAGATACGCAGTATTTT,CASRLGTGVTDTQYF
TRBV9,TRBJ2-1,NA,TRBD2,TGTGCCAGCAGCCCGACGACTAGCGGGAGGAGTGGTGAGCAGTTCTTC,CASSPTTSGRSGEQFF
TRBV4-1,TRBJ2-7,NA,TRBD1,TGCGCCAGCAGCCCTTACTCCGGACAGGAGGCCTACGAGCAGTACTTC,CASSPYSGQEAYEQYF
TRBV11-2,TRBJ1-3,NA,NA,TGTGCCAGCAGGCGCCCCTTCTCTGGAAACACCATATATTTT,CASRRPFSGNTIYF
TRBV7-9,TRBJ1-1,NA,NA,TGTGCCAGCAGCCAAAACGCGGGGAACACTGAAGCTTTCTTT,CASSQNAGNTEAFF
TRBV27,TRBJ2-7,NA,NA,TGTGCCAGACCTGATCCACACCACGCGGCCGAGCAGTACTTC,CARPDPHHAAEQYF
TRBV19,TRBJ2-1,NA,TRBD2,TGTGCCAGTAGTATCGATACTAGCGGTTACAATGAGCAGTTCTTC,CASSIDTSGYNEQFF
TRBV7-9,TRBJ2-2,NA,NA,TGTGCCAGCACCTTAACAGGGGAGGACACCGGGGAGCTGTTTTTT,CASTLTGEDTGELFF
TRBV12-5,TRBJ2-5,few,NA,TGTGCTAGTGGTTTGGTAAGGGAGGAAGAGACCCAGTACTTC,CASGLVREEETQYF
TRBV6-1,TRBJ2-7,NA,TRBD1,TGTGCCAGCCCCCGGGACAGGCCCTTCTACGAGCAGTACTTC,CASPRDRPFYEQYF
TRBV18,TRBJ2-7,NA,NA,TGTGCCAGCTCACCTGAGGGACTTAGCTCCTACGAGCAGTACTTC,CASSPEGLSSYEQYF
TRBV9,TRBJ1-2,NA,NA,TGTGCCAGCAGCGTAGAAGGGGGAGGCTACACCTTC,CASSVEGGGYTF
TRBV6-1,TRBJ1-3,NA,TRBD1,TGTGCCAGCAGCCTCGACAGGGTCTCTGGAAACACCATATATTTT,CASSLDRVSGNTIYF
TRBV2,TRBJ2-1,NA,NA,TGTGCCAGCAGTCCTACCGGGACACGGTTCTTC,CASSPTGTRFF
TRBV5-1,TRBJ2-3,NA,NA,TGCGCCAGCAGCTTGGCGGGGGTGAGCACAGATACGCAGTATTTT,CASSLAGVSTDTQYF
TRBV27,TRBJ1-5,NA,TRBD1,TGTGCCAGCAGTTTATTCCCCCGGGACAGGGGGGAACAGCCCCAGCATTTT,CASSLFPRDRGEQPQHF
TRBV15,TRBJ1-2,NA,NA,TGTGCCACCAGCAGGAATCCGGGACAAAACGGAGGCTATGGCTACACCTTC,CATSRNPGQNGGYGYTF
TRBV9,TRBJ1-3,NA,TRBD1,TGTGCCAGCAGCGTAGACTCAGGGGGCGACGGAAACACCATATATTTT,CASSVDSGGDGNTIYF
TRBV6-5,TRBJ2-1,NA,NA,TGTGCCAGCAGTTCCCCTAGGAGGGCAGGCAGGGAGGAGCAGTTCTTC,CASSSPRRAGREEQFF
TRBV11-3,TRBJ2-4,NA,NA,TGTGCCAGCAGCTTATGGAGGGGGCGAGACCCCAAAAACATTCAGTACTTC,CASSLWRGRDPKNIQYF